This TCR beta chain was recorded in a study of molecular identifiers for immune sequencing clone quantification. The wider study: Five portions were made in replicates from RNA of approximately 22,000 or 94,000 naive CD8 cells, and four underwent sequencing.

Isolation of naive CD8 T cells was achieved by sorting on a CD8+CD4-CCR7+CD45RA+ phenotype. Previously reported methods and listed TCR primers produced the bulk TCR libraries. TCRdb ran MiXCR on the PCR reads and lists one entry per CDR3 protein. The data show more than 550,000 distinct CDR3 sequences, roughly 23% seen once. In regard to this clonotype: Since a much larger clone is just one base distant, this may be a read error.

Per germline, CDR1 LGHNA and CDR2 YSLEER. CDR3 size: 15 residues. This sequence was found in a human donor in good health. Some libraries in this study had Jurkat cell RNA spiked in. Sequenced: naive CD8+ T cells from blood, with Jurkat cell RNA spiked in. Described subset: FACS-sorted CD8+CD4-CCR7+CD45RA+ naive T cells. V gene TRBV4-3 combines with J gene TRBJ2-1, with D tentatively TRBD2 (5 bases). The CDR3 DNA sequence: TGCGCCAGCAGCCAATCTCTAGCCGAGTACACTGAGCAGTTCTTC. Residues: CASSQSLAEYTEQFF.